This paragraph reports one TCR beta chain. Sequencing used immunoSEQ multiplex PCR; TCRdb keeps in-frame clones, though not all of them. The sample includes roughly 500,000 clones, 89% of them seen just once. The data were taken from a study of Ad26.COV2.S vaccination and SARS-CoV-2 variants. Overall study: In the study, Ad26.COV2.S was injected intramuscularly once, or twice 56 days apart.

Regarding treatment: over 15 received Ad26.COV2.S at low or high dose, single or two shots; roughly 5 received placebo; per-sample allocation not given. Each sample was drawn 63 days after the first injection (of vaccine or placebo). There are 16 residues in the CDR3. Trimming cost V 4 bases and J 3 bases; bases outside gene matches: 8. The V gene's germline CDR1 is SGHNT and CDR2 YYREEE (reference sequence). Sequencing was performed on peripheral blood, taken in a trial of Ad26.COV2.S vaccine versus placebo. This chain connects TRBV5-4 to TRBJ2-3, with 10 nucleotides matching TRBD1. The TCR comes from a person aged 18 to 65 who received the Ad26.COV2.S COVID-19 vaccine or a placebo. In DNA form, the CDR3 reads TGTGCCAGCAGCCGATACCGGGACAGGGGTACAGATACGCAGTATTTT. This translates into CASSRYRDRGTDTQYF.